This T cell receptor beta chain appears in the sequencing data of a study of blood T cell repertoires in COVID-19. V was clipped by 5 bases and J by 4 bases; unmatched bases: 12. Germline V gene sequence: CDR1 SGHNT, CDR2 YENEEA. CDR3 length: 16 amino acids. The table came from immunoSEQ multiplex PCR; TCRdb's copy has only in-frame clones and leaves some out. The sample holds over 250,000 clones, roughly 87% seen once. This receptor was identified in a woman aged 30 to 39 with acute or convalescent COVID-19. This chain uses TRBV11-3 with TRBJ2-3, with 7 bases aligning to TRBD2. The sequenced sample consisted of peripheral blood. The CDR3 DNA is TGTGCCAGCAGCCATAGTTTCGAGCGGGACCCAGATACGCAGTATTTT. Its protein is CASSHSFERDPDTQYF. The entire variable domain, with the rest obtained from reference TRBV11-3 and TRBJ2-3, is as follows: EAGVVQSPRYKIIEKKQPVAFWCNPISGHNTLYWYLQNLGQGPELLIRYENEEAVDDSQLPKDRFSAERLKGVDSTLKIQPAELGDSAVYLCASSHSFERDPDTQYFGPGTRLTVL.